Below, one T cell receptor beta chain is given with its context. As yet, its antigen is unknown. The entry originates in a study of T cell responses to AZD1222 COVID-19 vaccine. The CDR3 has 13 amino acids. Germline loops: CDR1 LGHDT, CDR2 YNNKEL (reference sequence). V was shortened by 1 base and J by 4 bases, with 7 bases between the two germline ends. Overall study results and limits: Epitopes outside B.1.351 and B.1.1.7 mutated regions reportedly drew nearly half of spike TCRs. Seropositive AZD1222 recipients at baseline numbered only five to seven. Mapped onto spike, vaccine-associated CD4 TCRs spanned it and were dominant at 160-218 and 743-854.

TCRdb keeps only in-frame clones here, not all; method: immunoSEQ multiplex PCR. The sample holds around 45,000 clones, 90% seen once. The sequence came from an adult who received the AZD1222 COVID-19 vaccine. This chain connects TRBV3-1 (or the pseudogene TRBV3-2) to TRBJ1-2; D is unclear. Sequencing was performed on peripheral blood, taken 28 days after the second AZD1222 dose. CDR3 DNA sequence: TGTGCCAGCAGCCAAGTCCGGGCCTATGGCTACACCTTC. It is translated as CASSQVRAYGYTF.